This note documents a single TCR beta chain sequence. Its antigen remains unidentified. The entry originates in a study of cytotoxic CD8 clonotypes in ibrutinib-treated CLL. Study in general: Partial responses numbered around 24 and complete responses 2; after a median about 62 months, roughly 14 stayed remitted and approximately twelve progressed. Points from the study as a whole: Samples were collected at differing times from sustained-remission and progressing patients. Age-matched healthy donor levels were exceeded by baseline clonality, which tracked circulating CD8+ T-cell counts. Upon ibrutinib response clonality rose, and upon progression it fell back toward baseline.

The assay was immunoSEQ multiplex PCR, and TCRdb's table has in-frame clones only and misses some. This sample has 76,000 or so clones, with approximately 87% found just once. V gave up 0 bases and J gave up 2 bases, with 10 bases separating them. CDR3 size: 14 residues. Germline CDR1 is SQVTM and CDR2 is ANQGSEA. The starting material was PBMCs, obtained after 24 months of ibrutinib treatment. The rearrangement uses TRBV29-1 and TRBJ1-2; tentative D call: TRBD1 (6 bases). This clonotype was sampled from a human donor with chronic lymphocytic leukemia. The CDR3 reads CSVEDLGANYGYTF. The DNA for the CDR3 is TGCAGCGTTGAAGATCTGGGGGCGAACTATGGCTACACCTTC.